This T cell receptor beta chain was found in a study of blood T cells in healthy people across ages. A second about 6 to 12 cycle PCR used barcoded and J-beta primers. Every cDNA molecule bore a tag from a template-switch adaptor containing 12 random nucleotides. Each CDR3 protein gets one entry after TCRdb re-called the 5' RACE reads with MiXCR. The data contain under 1,100,000 distinct CDR3 sequences, 20% to 25% of them singletons. Per the germline V gene, CDR1 is SQVTM and CDR2 is ANQGSEA. Trimming left V 4 bases short and J 2 bases short, with 17 bases between. The CDR3 length is 15 residues. Total RNA was extracted at no less than 5.5 micrograms per sample. This sample was shared with a second study, whose subject was T cells of mothers and their children. According to that study: A few healthy Caucasian mothers served as donors, and their six children did as well. In each mother, TCR beta CDR3 reads exceeded 8 million; in each child, they numbered some 3 million.

Sequences were obtained from blood. The TCR comes from a girl aged 2-15 years in good health. The chain carries TRBV29-1 and TRBJ2-5; D tentatively reads TRBD1 or TRBD2 (5 bases each). The CDR3 protein is CSVGRERMPQETQYF. Here the CDR3 DNA reads TGCAGCGTTGGCAGGGAGAGGATGCCACAAGAGACCCAGTACTTC.